The next 17 T cell receptor beta chains were all read from a single sample in a study of Ad26.COV2.S vaccination and SARS-CoV-2 variants. Sequencing was performed with immunoSEQ multiplex PCR; in TCRdb, only in-frame clones are kept and a portion is missing. The table lists 300,000 to 400,000 clones, approximately 90% of them singletons, with roughly 5% in the top ten. The treatment here: roughly 19 received Ad26.COV2.S at low or high dose, single or two shots; about 5 received placebo; per-sample allocation not given. Day 63 after the first injection of vaccine or placebo was the sampling time. Sequences were derived from peripheral blood, sampled in a trial of Ad26.COV2.S vaccine versus placebo. The origin of the receptors is a person between 18 and 65 years old who received the Ad26.COV2.S COVID-19 vaccine or a placebo.

The chain carries TRBV28 and TRBJ2-1; D is possibly TRBD1 (6 bases). This CDR3 spans 16 amino acids. Germline V gene data show CDR1 as MDHEN and CDR2 as SYDVKM. Trimming removed 6 bases at V and 0 bases at J, with 15 bases between. CDR3 in DNA: TGTGCCAGCAGATCCTTCCAGGGGAGCTCCTACAATGAGCAGTTCTTC. It translates to CASRSFQGSSYNEQFF.

J is TRBJ2-1 and V is TRBV13; 8 bases align to TRBD2. From germline, CDR1 is PRHDT and CDR2 FYEKMQ (reference sequence). V shed 1 base, J shed 3 bases, and the junction held 5 bases outside the gene matches. CDR3 length equals 16 residues. As DNA, the CDR3 is TGTGCCAGCAGCTTAGTTAGGACTAGCAGCTACAATGAGCAGTTCTTC. This gives the protein CASSLVRTSSYNEQFF.

This chain connects TRBV6-5 to TRBJ1-2; D not resolved. The CDR3 consists of 14 residues. CDR1 and CDR2 from the germline V gene are MNHEY and SVGAGI. Trimming cost V 4 bases and J 3 bases, with 12 bases left between them. CDR3 protein: CASSSNRGDYGYTF. In DNA, the CDR3 is TGTGCCAGCAGTTCTAACCGAGGAGACTATGGCTACACCTTC.

This sequence joins TRBV7-2 and TRBJ1-1; no clear D. With 5 bases removed from V and 2 bases from J, the gap between germline ends came to 9 bases. CDR3 size: 13 residues. Germline V gene sequence: CDR1 SGHTA, CDR2 FQGNSA. This chain's CDR3 is CASSIELNTEAFF. CDR3 in DNA: TGTGCCAGCAGCATCGAGCTAAACACTGAAGCTTTCTTT.

The chain has TRBV10-1 and TRBJ2-7; 12 bases are shared with TRBD1. Germline V gene lookup returns CDR1 WNHNN and CDR2 SYGVQD (reference sequence). CDR3 length equals 16 residues. V dropped 0 bases and J dropped 5; count of bases not matched to a gene: 5. In nucleotides, the CDR3 is TGCGCCAGCAGTGAGTCGGGGACAGGGGGCCTAAACGAGCAGTACTTC. Its protein product is CASSESGTGGLNEQYF.

This chain joins TRBV4-1 and TRBJ2-2, with TRBD1 matching over 8 bases. The germline CDR1 and CDR2 sequences are MGHRA and YSYEKL. The CDR3 is 18 residues long. V lost 1 base to trimming and J lost 4 bases; unmatched junction nucleotides: 11. The CDR3 region has the DNA TGCGCCAGCAGCCAAGCCGGGACAGGCCTCTTCGTCACCGGGGAGCTGTTTTTT. It specifies CASSQAGTGLFVTGELFF.

This clone appeared a single time. The chain carries TRBV5-1 and TRBJ2-1; possible D gene TRBD2, 6 bases. Germline CDR1 and CDR2: SGHRS and YFSETQ. Trimming pared 3 bases from V and 3 bases from J, leaving 16 bases between. This CDR3 comprises 16 residues. This CDR3 is CASSSEGGEIYNEQFF. In DNA, the CDR3 is TGCGCCAGCAGCTCCGAAGGAGGGGAGATCTACAATGAGCAGTTCTTC.

The chain recombines TRBV7-6 with TRBJ2-1; maybe TRBD1 (5 bases). The CDR3 consists of 13 residues. Trimming took 5 bases from V and 10 from J, leaving 15 bases between them. Germline V gene lookup returns CDR1 SGHVS and CDR2 FNYEAQ. The CDR3 region has the DNA TGTGCCAGCAGCCCAACTGGACAAGGCGAGCAGTTCTTC. Amino acids: CASSPTGQGEQFF.

For the CDR3, the DNA is TGTGCCAGTCTCCCCCGGGCGAGGTATAATTCACCCCTCCACTTT. Its protein product is CASLPRARYNSPLHF. The J gene is TRBJ1-6, the V gene TRBV19, with unresolved D. Trimming removed 8 bases from V and 4 bases from J, with 15 bases in between. CDR1 and CDR2 (germline): LNHDA, SQIVND (reference sequence). The CDR3 is 15 residues long.

This clone was counted once. This chain connects TRBV5-5 to TRBJ1-2; unclear D gene. Germline-derived CDR1 and CDR2 are SGHKS and YYEKEE (reference sequence). V lost 4 bases, J lost 7 bases, and 14 bases lay in between. This CDR3 spans 13 amino acids. CDR3 bases: TGTGCCAGCAGCCCTACGATTGGCACTGGCTACACCTTC. Protein sequence: CASSPTIGTGYTF.

The rearrangement joins TRBV13 to TRBJ2-4; unclear D gene. This CDR3 contains 15 residues. The V gene's germline CDR1 is PRHDT and CDR2 FYEKMQ (reference sequence). V lost 0 bases, J lost 1 base, and 7 bases lay in between. The CDR3: CASSLGYSAKNIQYF. CDR3 coding DNA: TGTGCCAGCAGCTTAGGTTACAGCGCCAAAAACATTCAGTACTTC.

This chain connects TRBV9 to TRBJ2-1, with 7 bases aligning to TRBD2. The germline gives CDR1 SGDLS, CDR2 YYNGEE. The V gene end was trimmed by 4 bases and the J gene end by 2 bases; junction bases not matched to a gene: 6. The CDR3 has 15 residues. The DNA of the CDR3 is TGTGCCAGCAGCCCCCGGGAGGACGCCTACAATGAGCAGTTCTTC. This codes for CASSPREDAYNEQFF.

The chain uses TRBV30 and TRBJ1-2; D may be TRBD1 (6 bases). The CDR3 has 13 residues. CDR1 is GTSNPN and CDR2 is SVGIG in the germline V gene (reference sequence). V lost 3 bases and J 4 bases, leaving 12 bases between the germline ends. The CDR3 protein is CAWRSKGGYGYTF. The CDR3 DNA reads as TGTGCCTGGAGGTCAAAGGGGGGCTATGGCTACACCTTC.

The chain joins TRBV27 to TRBJ2-7; no firm D call. Between the trimmed V and J ends, which lost 3 bases and 2 bases, there was a span of 8 bases. Germline CDR1 MNHEY, CDR2 SMNVEV (reference sequence). The CDR3 is 13 amino acids. DNA for the CDR3: TGTGCCAGCAGTTTTGGAACCACCTACGAGCAGTACTTC. Residues: CASSFGTTYEQYF.

This chain connects TRBV10-2 to TRBJ2-7; 7 positions match TRBD1. This CDR3 spans 13 amino acids. Germline V gene sequence: CDR1 WSHSY, CDR2 SAAADI. With V trimmed by 4 bases and J by 2 bases, 2 bases remained unmatched. CDR3: CASSGTGAYEQYF. The CDR3 bases are TGCGCCAGCAGTGGAACAGGGGCCTACGAGCAGTACTTC.

The rearrangement links TRBV11-2 to TRBJ1-6, with unresolved D. This CDR3 comprises 13 residues. The germline V gene encodes CDR1 SGHAT and CDR2 FQNNGV. Trimming took off 5 bases at V and 8 bases at J, with 10 bases between the two ends. The CDR3 DNA sequence: TGTGCCAGCAGCAGGGCTTTAGATTCACCCCTCCACTTT. Its translation: CASSRALDSPLHF.

The table lists this clone with a count of one. The chain has TRBV7-2 and TRBJ1-1; the D gene is possibly TRBD1 (5 bases). V shed 1 base and J shed 5 bases, with 8 bases lying between them. Looked up from germline, CDR1 is SGHTA and CDR2 is FQGNSA. CDR3 length: 13 amino acids. CDR3 in amino acids: CASSLDRSTEAFF. CDR3 bases: TGTGCCAGCAGCTTAGACAGGAGTACTGAAGCTTTCTTT.